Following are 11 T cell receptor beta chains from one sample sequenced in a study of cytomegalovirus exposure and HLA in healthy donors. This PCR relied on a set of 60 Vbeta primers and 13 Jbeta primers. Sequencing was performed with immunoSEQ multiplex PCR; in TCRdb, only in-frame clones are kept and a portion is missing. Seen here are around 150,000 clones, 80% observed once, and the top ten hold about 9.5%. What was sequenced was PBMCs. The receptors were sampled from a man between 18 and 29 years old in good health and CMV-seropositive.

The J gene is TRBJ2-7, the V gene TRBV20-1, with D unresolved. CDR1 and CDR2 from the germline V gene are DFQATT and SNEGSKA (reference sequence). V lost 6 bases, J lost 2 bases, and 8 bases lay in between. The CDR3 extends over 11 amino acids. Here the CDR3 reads CSAEVTYEQYF. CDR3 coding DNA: TGCAGTGCCGAGGTGACCTACGAGCAGTACTTC.

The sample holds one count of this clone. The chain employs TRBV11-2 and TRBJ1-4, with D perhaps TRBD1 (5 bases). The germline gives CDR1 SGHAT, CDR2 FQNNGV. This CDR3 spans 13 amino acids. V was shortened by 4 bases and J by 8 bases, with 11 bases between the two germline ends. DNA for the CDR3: TGTGCCAGCAGCTGGGGGGATGAGGAAAAACTGTTTTTT. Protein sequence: CASSWGDEEKLFF.

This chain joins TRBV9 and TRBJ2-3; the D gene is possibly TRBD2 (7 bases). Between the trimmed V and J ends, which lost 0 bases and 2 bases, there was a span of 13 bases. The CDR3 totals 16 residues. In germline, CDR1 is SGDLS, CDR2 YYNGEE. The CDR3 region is CASSVEAGAYTDTQYF. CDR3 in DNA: TGTGCCAGCAGCGTAGAGGCGGGGGCATACACAGATACGCAGTATTTT.

In DNA form, the CDR3 reads TGTGCCAGCCCCGGGCCGGGGAGGGCAGCTTTCTTT. Protein product: CASPGPGRAAFF. The genes are TRBV2 and TRBJ1-1, with D unresolved. CDR1 and CDR2 (germline): SNHLY, FYNNEI. V lost 8 bases and J lost 10, with 17 bases in between. This CDR3 region has 12 residues.

CDR3 sequence (DNA): TGCGCCAGTATAGGACAGGGAAAGAACGAGCAGTACTTC. Its translation: CASIGQGKNEQYF. The V and J genes are TRBV5-1 and TRBJ2-5; 8 nucleotides align to TRBD1. The end of the DNA is better explained by TRBJ2-7, so the J call may be wrong. From germline, CDR1 is SGHRS and CDR2 YFSETQ. The CDR3 runs 13 residues.

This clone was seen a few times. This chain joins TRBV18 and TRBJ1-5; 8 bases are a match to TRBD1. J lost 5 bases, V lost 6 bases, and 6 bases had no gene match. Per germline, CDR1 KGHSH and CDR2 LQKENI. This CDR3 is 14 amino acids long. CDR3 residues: CASSIQGVDQPQHF. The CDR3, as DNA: TGTGCCAGCTCTATACAGGGGGTAGATCAGCCCCAGCATTTT.

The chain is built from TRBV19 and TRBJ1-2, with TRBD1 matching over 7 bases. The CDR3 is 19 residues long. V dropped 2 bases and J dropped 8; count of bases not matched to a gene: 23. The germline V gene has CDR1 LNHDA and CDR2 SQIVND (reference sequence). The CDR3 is CASSIFGGSGTATNSGYTF. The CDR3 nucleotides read TGTGCCAGTAGTATATTTGGAGGGTCCGGGACAGCTACTAATTCGGGCTACACCTTC.

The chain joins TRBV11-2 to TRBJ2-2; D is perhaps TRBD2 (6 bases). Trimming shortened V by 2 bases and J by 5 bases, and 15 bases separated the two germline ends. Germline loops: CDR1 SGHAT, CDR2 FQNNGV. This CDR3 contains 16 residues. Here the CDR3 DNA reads TGTGCCAGCAGCTTATACGGGGGAGTGTGGACCGGGGAGCTGTTTTTT. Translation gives CASSLYGGVWTGELFF.

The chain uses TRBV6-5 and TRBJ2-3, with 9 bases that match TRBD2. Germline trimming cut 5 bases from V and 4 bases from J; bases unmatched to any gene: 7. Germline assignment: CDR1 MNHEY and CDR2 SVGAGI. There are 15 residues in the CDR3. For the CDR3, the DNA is TGTGCCAGCAGTCTTATAGCGGGAGTCCCAGATACGCAGTATTTT. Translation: CASSLIAGVPDTQYF.

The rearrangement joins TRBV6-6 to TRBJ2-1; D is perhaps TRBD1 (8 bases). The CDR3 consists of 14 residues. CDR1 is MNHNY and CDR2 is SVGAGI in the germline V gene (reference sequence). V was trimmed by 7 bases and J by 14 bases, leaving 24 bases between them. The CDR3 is CASTKPGQGGEEFF. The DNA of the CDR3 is TGTGCCAGCACCAAACCAGGACAGGGAGGGGAAGAGTTCTTC.

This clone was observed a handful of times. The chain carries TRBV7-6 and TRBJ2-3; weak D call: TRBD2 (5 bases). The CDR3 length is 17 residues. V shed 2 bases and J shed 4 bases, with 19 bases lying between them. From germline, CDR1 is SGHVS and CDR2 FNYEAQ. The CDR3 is CASSLFAGVIHADTQYF. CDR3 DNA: TGTGCCAGCAGCTTATTTGCGGGTGTTATACATGCAGATACGCAGTATTTT.